Ten or more counts support the clone carrying this T cell receptor beta chain. No antigen is known for it. The sample is drawn from a study of T cell repertoires in cytomegalovirus infection. Study-wide context: It can be stated that public TCR beta signatures indicated CMV infection as well as a matching HLA type.

MiXCR, applied by TCRdb to the reads, yields one record per CDR3 protein. The repertoire consists of a few hundred thousand distinct CDR3 sequences, with approximately 8.3% occurring once and the leading ten covering about 15%. Regarding the study as a whole: HLA-C-restricted CMV clonotypes gave the most frequent clonotype in two of eight donors. The cumulative frequency of public TCR beta families distinguished individuals who carried CMV together with the relevant HLA.

The length of the CDR3 is 15 residues. J gave up 8 bases and V 5 bases, and 5 bases lay outside the gene matches. Germline V gene sequence: CDR1 SGHVS, CDR2 FQNEAQ. J is TRBJ2-1 and V is TRBV7-8, with 14 bases identical to TRBD2. Sample: PBMCs. The clonotype was recovered from a human donor in good health (CMV status not recorded). Some clones in this sample may be carry-over from other donors' samples. CDR3 coding DNA: TGTGCCAGCAGCCCCGGGACTAGCGGGGGAGATGAGCAGTTCTTC. Protein sequence: CASSPGTSGGDEQFF. The complete variable domain, with remaining parts taken from reference TRBV7-8 and TRBJ2-1, reads GAGVSQSPRYKVAKRGQDVALRCDPISGHVSLFWYQQALGQGPEFLTYFQNEAQLDKSGLPSDRFFAERPEGSVSTLKIQRTQQEDSAVYLCASSPGTSGGDEQFFGPGTRLTVL.